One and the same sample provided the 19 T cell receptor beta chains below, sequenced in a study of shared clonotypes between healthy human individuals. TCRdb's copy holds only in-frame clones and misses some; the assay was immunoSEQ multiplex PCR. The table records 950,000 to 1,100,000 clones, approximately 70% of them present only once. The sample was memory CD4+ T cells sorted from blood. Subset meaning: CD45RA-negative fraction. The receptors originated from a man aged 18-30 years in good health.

The CDR3 DNA reads TGTGCCACCGACCGGGACAGGGGGCCCAACTATGGCTACACCTTC. Protein: CATDRDRGPNYGYTF. The chain has TRBV28 and TRBJ1-2; 12 bases are a match to TRBD1. Germline V lookup: CDR1 MDHEN, CDR2 SYDVKM. There are 15 residues in the CDR3. Trimming took 10 bases from V and 2 from J; bases not matched to a gene: 8.

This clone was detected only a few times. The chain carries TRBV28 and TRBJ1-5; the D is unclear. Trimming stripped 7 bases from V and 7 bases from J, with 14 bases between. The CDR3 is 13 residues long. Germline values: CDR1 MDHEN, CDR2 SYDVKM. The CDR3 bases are TGTGCCAGCACCTCACGGTCACGGCAGCCCCAGCATTTT. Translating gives CASTSRSRQPQHF. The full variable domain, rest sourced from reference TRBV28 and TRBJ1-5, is DVKVTQSSRYLVKRTGEKVFLECVQDMDHENMFWYRQDPGLGLRLIYFSYDVKMKEKGDIPEGYSVSREKKERFSLILESASTNQTSMYLCASTSRSRQPQHFGDGTRLSIL.

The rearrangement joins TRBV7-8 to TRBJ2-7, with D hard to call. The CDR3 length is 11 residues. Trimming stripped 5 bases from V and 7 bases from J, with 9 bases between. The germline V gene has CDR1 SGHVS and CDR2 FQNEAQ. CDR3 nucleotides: TGTGCCAGCAGCCCATTCGATGAGCAGTACTTC. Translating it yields CASSPFDEQYF.

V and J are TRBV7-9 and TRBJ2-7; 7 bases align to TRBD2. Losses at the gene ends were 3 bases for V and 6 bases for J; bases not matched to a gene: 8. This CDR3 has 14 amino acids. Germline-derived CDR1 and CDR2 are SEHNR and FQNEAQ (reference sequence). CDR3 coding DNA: TGTGCCAGCAGCTTTAGTCTAGCGGTGTCCGAGCAGTACTTC. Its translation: CASSFSLAVSEQYF.

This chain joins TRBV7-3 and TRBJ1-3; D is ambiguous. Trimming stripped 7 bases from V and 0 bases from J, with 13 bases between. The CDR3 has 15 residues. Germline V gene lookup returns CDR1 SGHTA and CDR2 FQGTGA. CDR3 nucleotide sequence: TGTGCCAGCACCCCGATGGAGTTCTCTGGAAACACCATATATTTT. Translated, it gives CASTPMEFSGNTIYF.

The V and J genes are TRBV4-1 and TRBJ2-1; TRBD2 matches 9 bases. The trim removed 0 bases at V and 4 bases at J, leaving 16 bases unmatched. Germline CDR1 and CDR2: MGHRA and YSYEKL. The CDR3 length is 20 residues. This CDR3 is CASSQDRGEASGAKYNEQFF. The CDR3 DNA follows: TGCGCCAGCAGCCAAGATCGAGGCGAGGCTAGCGGGGCGAAATACAATGAGCAGTTCTTC.

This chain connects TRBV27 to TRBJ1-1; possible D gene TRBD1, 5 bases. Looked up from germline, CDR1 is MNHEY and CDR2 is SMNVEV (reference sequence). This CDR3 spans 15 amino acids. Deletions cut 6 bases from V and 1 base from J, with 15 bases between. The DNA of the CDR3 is TGTGCCAGCAGCGCTGGGACGGCCTCGAACACTGAAGCTTTCTTT. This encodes CASSAGTASNTEAFF.

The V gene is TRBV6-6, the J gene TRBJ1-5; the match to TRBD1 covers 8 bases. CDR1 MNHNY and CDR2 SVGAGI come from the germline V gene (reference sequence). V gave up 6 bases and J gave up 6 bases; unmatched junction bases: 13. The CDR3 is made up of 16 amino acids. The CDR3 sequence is CASRQLTGEWGQPQHF. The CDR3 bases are TGTGCCAGCAGACAATTGACAGGGGAGTGGGGTCAGCCCCAGCATTTT.

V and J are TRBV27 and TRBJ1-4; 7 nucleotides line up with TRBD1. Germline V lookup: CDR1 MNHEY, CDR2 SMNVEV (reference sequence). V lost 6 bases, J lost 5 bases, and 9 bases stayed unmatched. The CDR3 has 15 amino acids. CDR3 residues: CASRRDSDFNEKLFF. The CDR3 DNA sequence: TGTGCCAGCAGGCGGGACAGCGACTTCAATGAAAAACTGTTTTTT.

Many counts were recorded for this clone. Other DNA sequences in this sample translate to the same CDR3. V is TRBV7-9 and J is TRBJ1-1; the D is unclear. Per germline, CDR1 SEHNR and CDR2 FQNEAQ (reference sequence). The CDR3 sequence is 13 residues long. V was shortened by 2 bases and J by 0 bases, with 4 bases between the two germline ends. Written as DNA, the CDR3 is TGTGCCAGCAGCTTATTAATGAACACTGAAGCTTTCTTT. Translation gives CASSLLMNTEAFF.

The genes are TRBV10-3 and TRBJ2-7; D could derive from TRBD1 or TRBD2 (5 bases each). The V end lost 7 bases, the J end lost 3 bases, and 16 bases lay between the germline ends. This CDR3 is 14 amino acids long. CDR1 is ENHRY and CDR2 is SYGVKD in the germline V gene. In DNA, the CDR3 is TGTGCCATCACAATGGGACCAGAAGTCTACGAGCAGTACTTC. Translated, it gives CAITMGPEVYEQYF.

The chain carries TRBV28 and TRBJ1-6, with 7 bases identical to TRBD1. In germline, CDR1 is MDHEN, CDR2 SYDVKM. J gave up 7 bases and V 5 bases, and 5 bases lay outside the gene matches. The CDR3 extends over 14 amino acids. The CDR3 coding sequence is TGTGCCAGCAGTCCGGGACAGCCCAATTCACCCCTCCACTTT. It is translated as CASSPGQPNSPLHF.

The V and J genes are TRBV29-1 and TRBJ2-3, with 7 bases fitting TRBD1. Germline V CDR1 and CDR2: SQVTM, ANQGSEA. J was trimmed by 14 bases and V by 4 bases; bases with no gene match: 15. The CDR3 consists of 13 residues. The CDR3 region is CSVAGGELDRGYF. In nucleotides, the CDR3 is TGCAGCGTTGCAGGGGGAGAGTTAGATCGAGGGTATTTT.

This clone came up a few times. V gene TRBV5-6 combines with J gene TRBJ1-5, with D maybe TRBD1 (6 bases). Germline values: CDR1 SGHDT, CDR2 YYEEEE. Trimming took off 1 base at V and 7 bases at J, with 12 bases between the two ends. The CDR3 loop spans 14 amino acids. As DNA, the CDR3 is TGTGCCAGCAGCTTGCAAGGGGGGGGCCAGCCCCAGCATTTT. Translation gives CASSLQGGGQPQHF.

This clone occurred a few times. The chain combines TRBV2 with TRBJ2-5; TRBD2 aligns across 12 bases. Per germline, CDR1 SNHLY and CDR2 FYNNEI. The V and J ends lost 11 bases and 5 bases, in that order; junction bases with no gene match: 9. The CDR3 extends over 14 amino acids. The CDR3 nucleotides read TGTGCCGCGCGTCCTAGCGGGAGGGTGGAGACCCAGTACTTC. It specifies CAARPSGRVETQYF. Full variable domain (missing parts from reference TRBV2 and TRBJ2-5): EPEVTQTPSHQVTQMGQEVILRCVPISNHLYFYWYRQILGQKVEFLVSFYNNEISEKSEIFDDQFSVERPDGSNFTLKIRSTKLEDSAMYFCAARPSGRVETQYFGPGTRLLVL.

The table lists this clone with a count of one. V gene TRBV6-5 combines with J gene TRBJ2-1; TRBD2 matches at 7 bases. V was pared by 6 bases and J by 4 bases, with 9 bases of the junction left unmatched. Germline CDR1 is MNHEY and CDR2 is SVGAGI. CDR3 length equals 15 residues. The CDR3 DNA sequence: TGTGCCAGCAGATCGGCTAGCGGTCCTTACAATGAGCAGTTCTTC. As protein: CASRSASGPYNEQFF.

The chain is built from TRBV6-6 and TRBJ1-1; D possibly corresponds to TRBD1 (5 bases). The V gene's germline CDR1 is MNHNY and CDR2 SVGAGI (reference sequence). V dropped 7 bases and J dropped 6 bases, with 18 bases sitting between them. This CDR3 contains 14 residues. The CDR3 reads CASIPGRERAEAFF. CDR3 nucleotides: TGTGCCAGCATCCCAGGCAGGGAAAGGGCTGAAGCTTTCTTT.

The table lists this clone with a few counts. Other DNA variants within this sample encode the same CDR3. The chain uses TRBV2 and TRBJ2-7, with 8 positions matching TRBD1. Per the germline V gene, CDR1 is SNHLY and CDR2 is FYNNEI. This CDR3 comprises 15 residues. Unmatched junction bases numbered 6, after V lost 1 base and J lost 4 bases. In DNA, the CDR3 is TGTGCCAGCAGTGAAGGCCAGGGGGCCGTATACGAGCAGTACTTC. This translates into CASSEGQGAVYEQYF.

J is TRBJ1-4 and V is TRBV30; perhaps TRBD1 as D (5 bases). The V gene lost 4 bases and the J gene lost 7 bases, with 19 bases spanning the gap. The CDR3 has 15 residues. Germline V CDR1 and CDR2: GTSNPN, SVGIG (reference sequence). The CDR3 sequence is CAWKPGQGLGEKLFF. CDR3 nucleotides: TGTGCCTGGAAACCGGGTCAGGGCCTCGGTGAAAAACTGTTTTTT.